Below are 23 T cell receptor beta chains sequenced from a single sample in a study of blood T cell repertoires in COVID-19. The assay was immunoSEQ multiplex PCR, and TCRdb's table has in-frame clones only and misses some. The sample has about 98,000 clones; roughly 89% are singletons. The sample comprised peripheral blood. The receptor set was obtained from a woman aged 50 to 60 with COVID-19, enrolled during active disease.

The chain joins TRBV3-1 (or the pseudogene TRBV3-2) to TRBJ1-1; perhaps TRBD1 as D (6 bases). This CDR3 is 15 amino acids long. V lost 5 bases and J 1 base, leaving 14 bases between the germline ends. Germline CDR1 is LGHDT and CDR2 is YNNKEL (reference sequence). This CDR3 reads CASSYYRVTNTEAFF. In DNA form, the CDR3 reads TGTGCCAGCAGCTACTACAGGGTGACGAACACTGAAGCTTTCTTT.

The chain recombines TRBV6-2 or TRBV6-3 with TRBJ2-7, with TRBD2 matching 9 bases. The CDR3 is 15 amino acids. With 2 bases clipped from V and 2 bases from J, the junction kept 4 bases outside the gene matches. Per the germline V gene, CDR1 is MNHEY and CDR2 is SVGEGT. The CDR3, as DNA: TGTGCCAGCAGTTACAAGCGGGGGGAACCCTACGAGCAGTACGTC. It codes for CASSYKRGEPYEQYV.

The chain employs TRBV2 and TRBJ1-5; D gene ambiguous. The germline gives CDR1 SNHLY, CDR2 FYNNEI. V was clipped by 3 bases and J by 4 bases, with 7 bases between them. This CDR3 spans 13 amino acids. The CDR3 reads CASSEEENQPQHF. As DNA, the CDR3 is TGTGCCAGCAGTGAGGAGGAAAATCAGCCCCAGCATTTT. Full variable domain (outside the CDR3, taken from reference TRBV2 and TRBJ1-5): EPEVTQTPSHQVTQMGQEVILRCVPISNHLYFYWYRQILGQKVEFLVSFYNNEISEKSEIFDDQFSVERPDGSNFTLKIRSTKLEDSAMYFCASSEEENQPQHFGDGTRLSIL.

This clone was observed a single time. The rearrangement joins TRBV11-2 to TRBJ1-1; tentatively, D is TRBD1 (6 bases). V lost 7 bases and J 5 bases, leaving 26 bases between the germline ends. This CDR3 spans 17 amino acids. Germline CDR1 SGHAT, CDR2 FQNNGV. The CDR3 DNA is TGTGCCAGCACCAAACCAACAGGCCGGGGGGCCAAGACTGAAGCTTTCTTT. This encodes CASTKPTGRGAKTEAFF.

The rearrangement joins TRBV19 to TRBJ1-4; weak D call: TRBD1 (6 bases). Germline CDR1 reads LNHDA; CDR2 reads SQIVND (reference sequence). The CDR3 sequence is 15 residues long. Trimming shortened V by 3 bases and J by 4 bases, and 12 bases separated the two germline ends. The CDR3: CASSMKGQINEKLFF. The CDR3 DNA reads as TGTGCCAGTAGTATGAAAGGACAGATTAATGAAAAACTGTTTTTT.

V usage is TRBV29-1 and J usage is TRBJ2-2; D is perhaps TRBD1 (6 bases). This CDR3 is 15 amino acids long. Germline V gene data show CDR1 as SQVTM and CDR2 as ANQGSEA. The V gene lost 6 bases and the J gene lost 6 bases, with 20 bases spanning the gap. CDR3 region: CSVLGGQGYAGELFF. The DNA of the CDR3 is TGCAGCGTCTTAGGTGGGCAGGGGTACGCCGGGGAGCTGTTTTTT.

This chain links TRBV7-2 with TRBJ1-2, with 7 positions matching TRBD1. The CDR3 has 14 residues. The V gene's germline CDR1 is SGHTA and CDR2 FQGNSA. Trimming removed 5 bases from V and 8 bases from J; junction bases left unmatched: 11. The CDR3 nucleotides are TGTGCCAGCAGCCCCGGTGGGACAGCCCGCGGCTACACCTTC. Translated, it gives CASSPGGTARGYTF.

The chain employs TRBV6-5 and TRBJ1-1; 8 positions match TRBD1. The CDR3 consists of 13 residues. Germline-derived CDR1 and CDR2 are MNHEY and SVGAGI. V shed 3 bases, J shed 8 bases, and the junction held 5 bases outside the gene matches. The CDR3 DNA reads TGTGCCAGCAGTTATTCAGGGGGCAGAGAAGCTTTCTTT. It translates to CASSYSGGREAFF.

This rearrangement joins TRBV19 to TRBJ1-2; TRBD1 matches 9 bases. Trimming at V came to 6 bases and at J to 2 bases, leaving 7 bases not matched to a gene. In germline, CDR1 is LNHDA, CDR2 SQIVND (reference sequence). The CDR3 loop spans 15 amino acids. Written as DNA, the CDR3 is TGTGCCAGTAGGCAAATGACAGGGGGGAACTATGGCTACACCTTC. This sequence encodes CASRQMTGGNYGYTF.

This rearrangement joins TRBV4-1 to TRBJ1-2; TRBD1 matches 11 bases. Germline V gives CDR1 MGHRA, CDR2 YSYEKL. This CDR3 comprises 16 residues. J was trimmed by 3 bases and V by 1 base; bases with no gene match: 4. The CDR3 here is CASSQVGTGGDYGYTF. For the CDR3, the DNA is TGCGCCAGCAGCCAAGTCGGGACAGGGGGTGACTATGGCTACACCTTC.

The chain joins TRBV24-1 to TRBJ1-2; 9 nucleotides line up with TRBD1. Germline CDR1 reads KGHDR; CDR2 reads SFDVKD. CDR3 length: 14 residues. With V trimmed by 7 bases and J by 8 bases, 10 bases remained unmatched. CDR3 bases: TGTGCCACCAGCACACAGGGGGCGATGCGGGGCTACACCTTC. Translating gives CATSTQGAMRGYTF.

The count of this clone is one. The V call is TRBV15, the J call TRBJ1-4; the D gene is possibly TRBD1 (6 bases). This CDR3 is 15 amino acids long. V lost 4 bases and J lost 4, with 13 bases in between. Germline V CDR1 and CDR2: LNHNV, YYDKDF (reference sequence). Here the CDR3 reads CATSNSDRYNEKLFF. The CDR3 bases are TGTGCCACCAGCAACTCCGACAGGTATAATGAAAAACTGTTTTTT.

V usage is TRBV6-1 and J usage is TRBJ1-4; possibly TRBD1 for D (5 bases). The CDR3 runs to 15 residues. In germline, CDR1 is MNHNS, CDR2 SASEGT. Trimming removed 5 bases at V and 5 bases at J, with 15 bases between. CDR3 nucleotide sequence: TGTGCCAGCAGTACCCTGAGTAGGGGAAATGAAAAACTGTTTTTT. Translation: CASSTLSRGNEKLFF.

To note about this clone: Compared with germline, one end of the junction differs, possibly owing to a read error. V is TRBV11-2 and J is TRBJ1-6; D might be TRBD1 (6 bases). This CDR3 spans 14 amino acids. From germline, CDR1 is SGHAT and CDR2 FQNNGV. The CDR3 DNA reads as TGTGCCAGCACCTTACAGGGTTTCAATTCACCCCTCCACTTT. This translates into CASTLQGFNSPLHF.

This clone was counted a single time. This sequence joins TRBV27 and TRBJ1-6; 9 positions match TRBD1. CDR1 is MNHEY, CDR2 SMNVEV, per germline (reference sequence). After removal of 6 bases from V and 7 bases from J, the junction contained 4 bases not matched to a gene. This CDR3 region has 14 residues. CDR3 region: CASRWGQGNSPLHF. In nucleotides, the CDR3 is TGTGCCAGCAGGTGGGGACAGGGAAATTCACCCCTCCACTTT.

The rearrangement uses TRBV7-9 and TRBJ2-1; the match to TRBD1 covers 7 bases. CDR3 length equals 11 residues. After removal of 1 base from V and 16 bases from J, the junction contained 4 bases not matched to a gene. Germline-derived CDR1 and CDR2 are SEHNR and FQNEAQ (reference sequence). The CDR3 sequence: CASSLGQGRFF. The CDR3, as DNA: TGTGCCAGCAGCTTAGGACAGGGCCGTTTCTTC.

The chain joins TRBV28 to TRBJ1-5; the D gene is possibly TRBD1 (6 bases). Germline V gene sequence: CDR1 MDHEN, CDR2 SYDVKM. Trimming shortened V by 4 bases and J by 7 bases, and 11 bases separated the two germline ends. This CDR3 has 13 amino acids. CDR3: CASSSTRGQPQHF. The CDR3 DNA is TGTGCCAGCAGTTCCACAAGGGGGCAGCCCCAGCATTTT.

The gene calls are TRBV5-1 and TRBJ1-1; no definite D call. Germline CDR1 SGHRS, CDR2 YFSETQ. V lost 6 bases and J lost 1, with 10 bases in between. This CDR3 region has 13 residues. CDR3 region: CASMALQNTEAFF. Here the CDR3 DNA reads TGCGCCAGCATGGCCCTTCAGAACACTGAAGCTTTCTTT.

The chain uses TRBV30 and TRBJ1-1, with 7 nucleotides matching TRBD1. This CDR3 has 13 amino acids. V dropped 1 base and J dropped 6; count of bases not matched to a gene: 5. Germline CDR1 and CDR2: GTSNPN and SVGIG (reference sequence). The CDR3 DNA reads TGTGCCTGGAGTGCCACAGGGGTCGCTGAAGCTTTCTTT. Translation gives CAWSATGVAEAFF.

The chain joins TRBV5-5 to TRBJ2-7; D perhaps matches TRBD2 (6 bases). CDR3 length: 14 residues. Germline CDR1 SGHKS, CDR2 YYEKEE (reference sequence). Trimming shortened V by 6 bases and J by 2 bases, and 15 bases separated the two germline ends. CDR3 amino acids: CASNPEEGPYEQYF. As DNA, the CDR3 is TGTGCCAGCAACCCGGAGGAGGGCCCCTACGAGCAGTACTTC.

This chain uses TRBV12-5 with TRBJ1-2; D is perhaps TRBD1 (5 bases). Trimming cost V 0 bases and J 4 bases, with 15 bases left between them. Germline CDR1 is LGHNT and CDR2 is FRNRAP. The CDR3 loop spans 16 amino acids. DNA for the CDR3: TGTGCTAGTGGTTTGGTAACTTGGGGCACTGCCTATGGCTACACCTTC. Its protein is CASGLVTWGTAYGYTF.

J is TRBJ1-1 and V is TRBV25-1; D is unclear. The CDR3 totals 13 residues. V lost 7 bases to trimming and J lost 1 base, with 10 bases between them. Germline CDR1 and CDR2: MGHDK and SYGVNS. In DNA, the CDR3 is TGTGCCAGCACCAAATACGGGAACACTGAAGCTTTCTTT. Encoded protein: CASTKYGNTEAFF. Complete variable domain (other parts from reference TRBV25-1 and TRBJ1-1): EADIYQTPRYLVIGTGKKITLECSQTMGHDKMYWYQQDPGMELHLIHYSYGVNSTEKGDLSSESTVSRIRTEHFPLTLESARPSHTSQYLCASTKYGNTEAFFGQGTRLTVV.

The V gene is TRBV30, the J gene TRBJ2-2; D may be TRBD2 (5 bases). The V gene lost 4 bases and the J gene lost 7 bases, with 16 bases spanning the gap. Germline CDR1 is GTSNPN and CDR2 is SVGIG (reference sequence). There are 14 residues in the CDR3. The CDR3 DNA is TGTGCCTGGAAGTATGACGGGATGGTCGGGGAGCTGTTTTTT. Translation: CAWKYDGMVGELFF.